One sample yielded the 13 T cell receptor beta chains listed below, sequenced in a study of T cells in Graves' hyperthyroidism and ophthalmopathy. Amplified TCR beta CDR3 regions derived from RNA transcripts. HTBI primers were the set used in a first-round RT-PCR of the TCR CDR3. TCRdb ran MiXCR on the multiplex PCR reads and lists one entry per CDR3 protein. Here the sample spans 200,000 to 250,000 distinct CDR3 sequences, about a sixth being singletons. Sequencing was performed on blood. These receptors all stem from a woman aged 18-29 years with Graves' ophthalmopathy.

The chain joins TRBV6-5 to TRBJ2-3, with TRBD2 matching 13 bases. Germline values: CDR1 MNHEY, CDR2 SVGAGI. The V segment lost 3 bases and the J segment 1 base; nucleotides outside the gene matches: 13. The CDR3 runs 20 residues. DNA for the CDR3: TGTGCCAGCAGTTATTACCTAACCGGGACTAGCGGGATTCGCACAGATACGCAGTATTTT. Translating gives CASSYYLTGTSGIRTDTQYF.

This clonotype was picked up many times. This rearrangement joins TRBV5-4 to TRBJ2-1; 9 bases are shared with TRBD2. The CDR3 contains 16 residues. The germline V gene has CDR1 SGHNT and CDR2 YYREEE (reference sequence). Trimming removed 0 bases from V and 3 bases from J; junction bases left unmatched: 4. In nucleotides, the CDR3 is TGTGCCAGCAGCTTGGACGGTAGCGGGGGCTACAATGAGCAGTTCTTC. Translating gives CASSLDGSGGYNEQFF.

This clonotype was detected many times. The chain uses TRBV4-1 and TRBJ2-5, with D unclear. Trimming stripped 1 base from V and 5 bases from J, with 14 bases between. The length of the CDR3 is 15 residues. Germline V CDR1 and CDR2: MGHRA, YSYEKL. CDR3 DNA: TGCGCCAGCAGCCAAGTCGGTGGGCTAAGCGAGACCCAGTACTTC. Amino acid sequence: CASSQVGGLSETQYF.

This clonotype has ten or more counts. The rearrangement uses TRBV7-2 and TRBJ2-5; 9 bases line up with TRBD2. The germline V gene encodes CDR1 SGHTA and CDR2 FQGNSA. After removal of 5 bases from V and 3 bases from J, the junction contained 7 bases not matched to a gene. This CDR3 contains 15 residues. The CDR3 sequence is CASSPRTSAEETQYF. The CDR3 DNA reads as TGTGCCAGCAGCCCGCGGACTAGCGCGGAAGAGACCCAGTACTTC.

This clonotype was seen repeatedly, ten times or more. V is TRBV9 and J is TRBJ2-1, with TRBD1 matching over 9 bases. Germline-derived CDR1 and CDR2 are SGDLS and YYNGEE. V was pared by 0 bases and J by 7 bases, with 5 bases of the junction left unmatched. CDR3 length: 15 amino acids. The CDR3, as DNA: TGTGCCAGCAGCGTAGGACAGGGGGTAGGAAATGAGCAGTTCTTC. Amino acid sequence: CASSVGQGVGNEQFF.

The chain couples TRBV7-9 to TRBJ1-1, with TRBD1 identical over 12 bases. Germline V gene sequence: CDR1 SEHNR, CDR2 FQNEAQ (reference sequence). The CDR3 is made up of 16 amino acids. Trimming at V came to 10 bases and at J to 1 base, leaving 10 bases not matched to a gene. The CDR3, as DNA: TGTGCCACAAACTCCGGGACAGGGGGCACGAACACTGAAGCTTTCTTT. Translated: CATNSGTGGTNTEAFF. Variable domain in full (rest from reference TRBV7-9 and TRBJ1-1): DTGVSQNPRHKITKRGQNVTFRCDPISEHNRLYWYRQTLGQGPEFLTYFQNEAQLEKSRLLSDRFSAERPKGSFSTLEIQRTEQGDSAMYLCATNSGTGGTNTEAFFGQGTRLTVV.

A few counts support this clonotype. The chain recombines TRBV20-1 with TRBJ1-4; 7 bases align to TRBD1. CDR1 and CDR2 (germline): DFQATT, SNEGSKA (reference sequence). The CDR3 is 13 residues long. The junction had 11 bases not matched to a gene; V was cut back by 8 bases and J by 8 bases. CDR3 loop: CSTSGTEGEKLFF. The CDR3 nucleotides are TGCAGTACTTCCGGGACAGAGGGGGAAAAACTGTTTTTT.

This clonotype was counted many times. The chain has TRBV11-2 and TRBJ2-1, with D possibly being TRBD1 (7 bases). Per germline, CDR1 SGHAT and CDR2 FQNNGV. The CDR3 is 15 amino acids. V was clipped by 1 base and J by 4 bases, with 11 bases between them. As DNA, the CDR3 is TGTGCCAGCAGCTTAGGGCAGGGGGGATACAATGAGCAGTTCTTC. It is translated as CASSLGQGGYNEQFF. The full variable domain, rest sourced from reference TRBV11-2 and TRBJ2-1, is EAGVAQSPRYKIIEKRQSVAFWCNPISGHATLYWYQQILGQGPKLLIQFQNNGVVDDSQLPKDRFSAERLKGVDSTLKIQPAKLEDSAVYLCASSLGQGGYNEQFFGPGTRLTVL.

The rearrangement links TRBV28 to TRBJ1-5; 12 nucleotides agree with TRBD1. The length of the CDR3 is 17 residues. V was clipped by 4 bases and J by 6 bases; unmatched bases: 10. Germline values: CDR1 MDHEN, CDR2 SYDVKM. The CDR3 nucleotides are TGTGCCAGCAGTTCTCTCGGGACAGGGGGCTCGTTTCAGCCCCAGCATTTT. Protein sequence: CASSSLGTGGSFQPQHF.

In DNA, the CDR3 is TGTGCCAGCAGTCTTTCGACACCGGGACAAATTGTATCAGCTTTCTTT. Its translation is CASSLSTPGQIVSAFF. The chain is built from TRBV11-2 and TRBJ1-1, with D tentatively TRBD1 (6 bases). The CDR3 extends over 16 amino acids. V was pared by 6 bases and J by 10 bases, with 27 bases between. Germline V gene sequence: CDR1 SGHAT, CDR2 FQNNGV. Drawing the rest from reference TRBV11-2 and TRBJ1-1, the complete variable domain is EAGVAQSPRYKIIEKRQSVAFWCNPISGHATLYWYQQILGQGPKLLIQFQNNGVVDDSQLPKDRFSAERLKGVDSTLKIQPAKLEDSAVYLCASSLSTPGQIVSAFFGQGTRLTVV.

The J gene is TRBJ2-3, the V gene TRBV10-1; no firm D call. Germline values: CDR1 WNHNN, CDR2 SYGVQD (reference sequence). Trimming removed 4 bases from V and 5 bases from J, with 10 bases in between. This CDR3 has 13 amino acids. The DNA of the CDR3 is TGCGCCAGCAGTGGCCCCGGTGTAGATACGCAGTATTTT. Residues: CASSGPGVDTQYF.

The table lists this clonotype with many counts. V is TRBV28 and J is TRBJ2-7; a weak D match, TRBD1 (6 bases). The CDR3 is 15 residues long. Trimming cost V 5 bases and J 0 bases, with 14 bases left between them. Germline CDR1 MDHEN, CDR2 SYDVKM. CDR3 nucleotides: TGTGCCAGCAGTCTAAGACAGGAGATCTCCTACGAGCAGTACTTC. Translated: CASSLRQEISYEQYF.

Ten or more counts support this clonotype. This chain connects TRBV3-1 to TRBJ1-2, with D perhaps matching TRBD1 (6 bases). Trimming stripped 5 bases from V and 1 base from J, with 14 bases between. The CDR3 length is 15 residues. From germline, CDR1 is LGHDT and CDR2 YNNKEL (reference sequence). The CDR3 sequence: CASSTRNRVNYGYTF. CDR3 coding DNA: TGTGCCAGCAGCACGCGAAACAGGGTTAACTATGGCTACACCTTC.